This TCR beta chain was documented in a study of T cell changes during pregnancy in multiple sclerosis. Sequencing used immunoSEQ multiplex PCR; TCRdb keeps in-frame clones, though not all of them. This table holds about 67,000 clones, roughly nine tenths found once. CDR3 length: 16 amino acids. The V segment lost 5 bases and the J segment 0 bases; nucleotides outside the gene matches: 10. The germline V gene has CDR1 SQVTM and CDR2 ANQGSEA. The gene calls are TRBV29-1 and TRBJ2-4; the match to TRBD1 covers 7 bases. This clonotype was sampled from a female donor in good health, enrolled as a control in a pregnancy study. Here the sequenced sample was peripheral blood, taken in the first trimester of pregnancy. In nucleotides, the CDR3 is TGCAGCGTTCTGCCAGACAGGGTATCAGCCAAAAACATTCAGTACTTC. Amino acids: CSVLPDRVSAKNIQYF. Filled out from reference TRBV29-1 and TRBJ2-4, the complete variable domain reads SAVISQKPSRDICQRGTSLTIQCQVDSQVTMMFWYRQQPGQSLTLIATANQGSEATYESGFVIDKFPISRPNLTFSTLTVSNMSPEDSSIYLCSVLPDRVSAKNIQYFGAGTRLSVL.